Below, one T cell receptor beta chain is given with its context. This sample was taken from a study of control samples from healthy donors and cancer patients. TCRdb's copy holds only in-frame clones and misses some; the assay was immunoSEQ multiplex PCR. Seen here are 100,000 to 150,000 clones, 90% to 95% observed once, and the top ten hold approximately 1.7%. The CDR3 sequence is 15 residues long. Germline lookup yields CDR1 KGHSH and CDR2 LQKENI. V lost 8 bases and J lost 5; bases outside the gene matches: 11. The TCR sequence derives from a man in his fifties or sixties with head and neck cancer. V is TRBV18 and J is TRBJ2-3; 9 nucleotides line up with TRBD1. Sequenced input: PBMCs. CDR3 DNA sequence: TGTGCCAGCACCGCGGGACAGGGAGGAAAAGATACGCAGTATTTT. Amino acid sequence: CASTAGQGGKDTQYF.